These T cell receptor beta chains were read from a single sample in a study of regulatory T cells in long-lasting Graves disease. MiXCR, applied by TCRdb to the multiplex PCR reads, yields one record per CDR3 protein. The data contain roughly 530,000 distinct CDR3 sequences, about 16% of them singletons. These data were also filed under a second study, of T cells in Graves' hyperthyroidism and ophthalmopathy.

The sample consisted of peripheral blood mononuclear cells (PBMCs), taken at new diagnosis, from a patient treated with antithyroid drugs. All receptors come from a woman aged 35-60 years with Graves disease. The CDR3 runs from the conserved cysteine through the conserved F or W.

TRBV3-1,CASLGAGLSGYTF
TRBV15,CATSTTGQTNEKLFF
TRBV19,CASRPPTWDRGWDTEAFF
TRBV3-1,CASSQDGALAKNIQYF
TRBV19,CASSITGTFSGNTIYF
TRBV28,CASSLYGGNSPLHF
TRBV2,CASSDRGREKLFF
TRBV10-1,CASSESFGGYTEAFF
TRBV20-1,CGARDPSGGRGETQYF
TRBV12-3/TRBV12-4,CASSFWTGGDEKLFF
TRBV2,CASSGRLAGAPTDTQYF
TRBV29-1,CSVPIKDHSYNEQSF
TRBV3-1,CASSHRTRGAQETQYF
TRBV12-3/TRBV12-4,CASSRTGGVNQPQHF
TRBV6-9,CASSYSQGIYGYTF
TRBV5-1,CASSLGQGIGGYTF
TRBV20-1,CSASRGAASYEQYF
TRBV5-1,CASSPGHNQPQHF
TRBV24-1,CATSDSQGMSQYF
TRBV4-1,CASSQVLGPYQETQYF
TRBV12-3/TRBV12-4,CASSKPGTQPQHF
TRBV29-1,CSAAGTGGGLTETFF
TRBV19,CASNVGGRSTDTQYF
TRBV2,CASPNRVETGPFTDTQYF
TRBV11-2,CASSLEDRSYGYTF
TRBV2,CASSEWGTGGNQPQHF
TRBV6-9,CASSSGDRTGYTF
TRBV2,CASRTSPGETQYF
TRBV12-5,CASGPRPTDSYEQYF
TRBV19,CASSPEGFGWGGYTF
TRBV15,CATRGAPYNSPLHF
TRBV5-1,CASSLAPTGANYGYTF
TRBV5-1,CASSPVLTNEKLFF
TRBV7-2,CASSYRGPDSYEQYF
TRBV27,CASSLRLDRGPGEQFF
TRBV7-6,CASSLEGGFGGYTF
TRBV4-1,CASSQEQGDNYGYTF
TRBV6-1,CASRTRGAGANVLTF
TRBV6-2/TRBV6-3,CASSSTGVGTYNEQFF
TRBV10-1,CASSDSVSGEFRQPQHF
TRBV7-9,CASSLGGAHLGQPQHF
TRBV7-9,CASSPFVAGERSPLHF
TRBV12-3/TRBV12-4,CASSSDFGELFF
TRBV7-9,CASSLAPGTGPNTEAFF
TRBV12-3/TRBV12-4,CASGDGVYGYTF
TRBV4-1,CASSQNAARGHDIQYF